This TCR beta chain was sequenced during a study of T cell clones after liver transplantation. For the study at large: Liver transplant recipients had immunosuppression withdrawal attempted within 2 years. Whole-study findings and limits: Post-transplant time points were not standardized, so conclusions are preliminary. Compared with third party-reactive sequences, donor-reactive ones declined more, independent of withdrawal success.

Turning to this clone: Its antigen is not identified.

Clones were read by immunoSEQ multiplex PCR, and TCRdb kept only the in-frame ones, dropping some. The sample holds around 110,000 clones, about nine tenths seen once. CDR1 and CDR2 (germline): LNHDA, SQIVND (reference sequence). The CDR3 consists of 15 residues. Trimming at V came to 3 bases and at J to 3 bases, leaving 5 bases not matched to a gene. This rearrangement joins TRBV19 to TRBJ1-5, with 7 positions matching TRBD1. The source is a human patient who received a liver transplant. These T cells may partly come from the graft donor. This sample comprised CD4+ T cells from blood, obtained 12 months after liver transplant. The CDR3 reads CASSIRGEINQPQHF. For the CDR3, the DNA is TGTGCCAGTAGTATCAGGGGGGAGATCAATCAGCCCCAGCATTTT. Combining the CDR3 with reference TRBV19 and TRBJ1-5 gives the whole variable domain DGGITQSPKYLFRKEGQNVTLSCEQNLNHDAMYWYRQDPGQGLRLIYYSQIVNDFQKGDIAEGYSVSREKKESFPLTVTSAQKNPTAFYLCASSIRGEINQPQHFGDGTRLSIL.